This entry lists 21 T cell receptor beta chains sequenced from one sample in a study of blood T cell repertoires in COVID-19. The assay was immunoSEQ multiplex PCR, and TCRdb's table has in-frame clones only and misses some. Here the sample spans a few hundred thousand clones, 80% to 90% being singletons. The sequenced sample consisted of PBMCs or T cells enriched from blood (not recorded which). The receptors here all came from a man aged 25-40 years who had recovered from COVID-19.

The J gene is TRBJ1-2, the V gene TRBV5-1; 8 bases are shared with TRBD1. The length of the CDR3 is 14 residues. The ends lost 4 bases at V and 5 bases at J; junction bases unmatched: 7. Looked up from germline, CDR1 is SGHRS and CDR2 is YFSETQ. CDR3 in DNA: TGCGCCAGCAGCGAACTTACAGGGGGATATGGCTACACCTTC. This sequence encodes CASSELTGGYGYTF.

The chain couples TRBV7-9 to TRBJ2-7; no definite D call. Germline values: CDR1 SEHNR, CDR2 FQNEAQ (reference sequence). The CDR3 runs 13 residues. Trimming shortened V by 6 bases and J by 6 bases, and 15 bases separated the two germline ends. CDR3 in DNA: TGTGCCAGCAGGCTCGACACAGCTCGCGAGCAGTACTTC. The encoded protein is CASRLDTAREQYF.

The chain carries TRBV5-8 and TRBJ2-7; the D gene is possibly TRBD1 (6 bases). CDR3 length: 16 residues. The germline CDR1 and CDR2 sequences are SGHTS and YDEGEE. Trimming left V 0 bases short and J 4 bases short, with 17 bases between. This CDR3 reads CASSLGLGAGIYEQYF. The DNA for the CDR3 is TGTGCCAGCAGCTTGGGGTTGGGGGCAGGGATTTACGAGCAGTACTTC. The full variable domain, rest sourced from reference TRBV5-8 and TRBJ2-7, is EAGVTQSPTHLIKTRGQQATLRCSPISGHTSVYWYQQALGLGLQFLLWYDEGEERNRGNFPPRFSGRQFPNYSSELNVNALELEDSALYLCASSLGLGAGIYEQYFGPGTRLTVT.

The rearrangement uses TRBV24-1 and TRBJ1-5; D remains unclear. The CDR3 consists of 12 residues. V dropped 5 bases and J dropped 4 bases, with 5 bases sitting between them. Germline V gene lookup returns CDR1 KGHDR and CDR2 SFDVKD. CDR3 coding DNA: TGTGCCACCAGTGCTTATAATCAGCCCCAGCATTTT. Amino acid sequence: CATSAYNQPQHF.

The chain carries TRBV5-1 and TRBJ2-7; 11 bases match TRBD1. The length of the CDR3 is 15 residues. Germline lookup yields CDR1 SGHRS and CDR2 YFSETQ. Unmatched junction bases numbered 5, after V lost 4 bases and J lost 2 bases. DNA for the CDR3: TGCGCCAGCAGCCAAGGGACAGGGGGAACCTACGAGCAGTACTTC. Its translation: CASSQGTGGTYEQYF.

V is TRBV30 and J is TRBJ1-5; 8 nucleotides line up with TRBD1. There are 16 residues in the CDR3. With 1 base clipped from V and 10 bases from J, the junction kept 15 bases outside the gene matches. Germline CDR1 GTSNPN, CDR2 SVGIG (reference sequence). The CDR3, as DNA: TGTGCCTGGAGTGCGCAGGGACAGGCCAAGTTTCGACCCCAGCATTTT. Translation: CAWSAQGQAKFRPQHF.

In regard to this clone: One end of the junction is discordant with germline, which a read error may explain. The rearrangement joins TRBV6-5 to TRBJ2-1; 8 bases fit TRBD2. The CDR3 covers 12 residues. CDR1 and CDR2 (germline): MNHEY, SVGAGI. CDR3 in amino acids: CAGGAFYNEQFF. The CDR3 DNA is TGCGCCGGGGGGGCCTTCTACAATGAGCAGTTCTTC.

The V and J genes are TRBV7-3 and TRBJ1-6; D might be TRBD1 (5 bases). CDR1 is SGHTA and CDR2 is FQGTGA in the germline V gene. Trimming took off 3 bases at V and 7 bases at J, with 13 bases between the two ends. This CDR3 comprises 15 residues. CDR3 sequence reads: CASSFGGEGNSPLHF. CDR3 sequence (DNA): TGTGCCAGCAGCTTTGGAGGGGAGGGCAATTCACCCCTCCACTTT.

CDR3 nucleotide sequence: TGTGCCAGCAGTGCCGACAGGGGGATGTACTTC. It encodes CASSADRGMYF. The chain links TRBV12-3 or TRBV12-4 to TRBJ2-7; TRBD1 matches at 9 bases. The CDR3 has 11 residues. V dropped 5 bases and J dropped 12; count of bases not matched to a gene: 5.

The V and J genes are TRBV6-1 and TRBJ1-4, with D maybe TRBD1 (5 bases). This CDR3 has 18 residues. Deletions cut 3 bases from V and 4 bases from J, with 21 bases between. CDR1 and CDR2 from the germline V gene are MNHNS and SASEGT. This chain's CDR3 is CASSESQQGRLRNEKLFF. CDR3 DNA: TGTGCCAGCAGTGAGTCCCAGCAGGGAAGGCTCCGTAATGAAAAACTGTTTTTT.

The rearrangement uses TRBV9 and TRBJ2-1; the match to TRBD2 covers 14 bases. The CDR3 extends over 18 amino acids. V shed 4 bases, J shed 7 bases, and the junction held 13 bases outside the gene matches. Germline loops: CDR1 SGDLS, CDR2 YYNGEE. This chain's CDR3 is CASSTRTSGGTLENEQFF. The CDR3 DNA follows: TGTGCCAGCAGCACCCGGACTAGCGGGGGGACTCTCGAGAATGAGCAGTTCTTC.

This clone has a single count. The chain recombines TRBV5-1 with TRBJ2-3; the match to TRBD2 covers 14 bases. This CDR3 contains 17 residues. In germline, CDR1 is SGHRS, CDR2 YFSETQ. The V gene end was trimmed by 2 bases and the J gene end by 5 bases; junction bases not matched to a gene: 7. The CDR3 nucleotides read TGCGCCAGCAGCTTTCTCGAGACTAGCGGGGGGGGAGATACGCAGTATTTT. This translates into CASSFLETSGGGDTQYF.

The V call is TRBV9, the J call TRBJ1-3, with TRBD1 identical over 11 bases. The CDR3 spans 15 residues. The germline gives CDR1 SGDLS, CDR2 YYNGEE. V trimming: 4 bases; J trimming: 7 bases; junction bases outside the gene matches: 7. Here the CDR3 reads CASSPGQGAYNTIYF. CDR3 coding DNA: TGTGCCAGCAGCCCCGGACAGGGGGCTTATAACACCATATATTTT.

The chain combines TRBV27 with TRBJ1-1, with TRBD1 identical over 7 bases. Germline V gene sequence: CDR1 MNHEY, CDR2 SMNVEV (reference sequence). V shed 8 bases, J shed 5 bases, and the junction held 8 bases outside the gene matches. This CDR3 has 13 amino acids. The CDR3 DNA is TGTGCCAGCGGACAACAGGGGCGAACTGAAGCTTTCTTT. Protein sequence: CASGQQGRTEAFF.

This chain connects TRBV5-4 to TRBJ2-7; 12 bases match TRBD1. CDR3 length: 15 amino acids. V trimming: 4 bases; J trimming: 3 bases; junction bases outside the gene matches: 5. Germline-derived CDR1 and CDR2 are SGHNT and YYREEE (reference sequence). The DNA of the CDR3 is TGTGCCAGCAGCGCGGGGACAGGGGGCAGCTACGAGCAGTACTTC. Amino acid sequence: CASSAGTGGSYEQYF.

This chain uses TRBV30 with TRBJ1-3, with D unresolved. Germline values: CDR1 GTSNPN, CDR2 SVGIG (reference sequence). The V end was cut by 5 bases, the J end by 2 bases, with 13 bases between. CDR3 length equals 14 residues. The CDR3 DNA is TGTGCCTGGCGTTCACGGGTGGCTGGAAACACCATATATTTT. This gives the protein CAWRSRVAGNTIYF.

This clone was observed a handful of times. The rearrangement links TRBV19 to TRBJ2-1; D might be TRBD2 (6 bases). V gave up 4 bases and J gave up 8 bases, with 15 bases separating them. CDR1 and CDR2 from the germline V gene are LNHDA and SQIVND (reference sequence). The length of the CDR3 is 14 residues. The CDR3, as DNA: TGTGCCAGTAGTACGACGGGACTCGGCTATGAGCAGTTCTTC. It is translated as CASSTTGLGYEQFF.

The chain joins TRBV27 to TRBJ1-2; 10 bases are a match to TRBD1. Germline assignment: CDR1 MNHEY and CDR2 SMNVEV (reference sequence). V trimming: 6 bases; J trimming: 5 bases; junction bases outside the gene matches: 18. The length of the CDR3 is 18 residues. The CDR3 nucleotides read TGTGCCAGCAGGACCCTCCATGGGACAGGGGAAGTATGGTATGGCTACACCTTC. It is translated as CASRTLHGTGEVWYGYTF.

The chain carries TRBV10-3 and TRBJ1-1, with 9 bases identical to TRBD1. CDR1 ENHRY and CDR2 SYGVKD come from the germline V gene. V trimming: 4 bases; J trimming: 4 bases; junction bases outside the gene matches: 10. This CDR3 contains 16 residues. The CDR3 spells CAISGPMTGGSTEAFF. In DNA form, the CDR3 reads TGTGCCATCAGTGGTCCCATGACAGGGGGGAGCACTGAAGCTTTCTTT.

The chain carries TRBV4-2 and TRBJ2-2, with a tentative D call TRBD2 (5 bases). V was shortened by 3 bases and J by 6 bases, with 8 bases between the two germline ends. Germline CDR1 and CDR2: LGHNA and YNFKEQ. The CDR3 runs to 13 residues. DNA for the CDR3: TGTGCCAGCAGCCATGGAGGACCCGGGGAGCTGTTTTTT. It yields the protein CASSHGGPGELFF.

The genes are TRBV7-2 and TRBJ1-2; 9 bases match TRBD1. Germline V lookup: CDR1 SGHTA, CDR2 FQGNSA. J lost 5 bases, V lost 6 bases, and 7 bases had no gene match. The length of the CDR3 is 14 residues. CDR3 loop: CASRQPGQGYGYTF. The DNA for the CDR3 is TGTGCCAGCAGGCAACCGGGACAGGGTTATGGCTACACCTTC.